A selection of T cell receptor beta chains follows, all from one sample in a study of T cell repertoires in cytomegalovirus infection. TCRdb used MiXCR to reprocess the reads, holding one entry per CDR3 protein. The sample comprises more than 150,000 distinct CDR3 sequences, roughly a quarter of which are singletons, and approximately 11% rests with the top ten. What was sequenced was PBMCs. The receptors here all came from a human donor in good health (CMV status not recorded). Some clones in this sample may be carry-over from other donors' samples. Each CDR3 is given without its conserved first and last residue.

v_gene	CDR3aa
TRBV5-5	ASSRRILETGRDTEAF
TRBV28	ASSIFPGLGQIPTDTQY
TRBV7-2	ASSLYTGEETQY
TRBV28	ASSFAREGTQY
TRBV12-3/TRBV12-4	ASSLGTVNTQY
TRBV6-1	ASSDNRAPNTEAF
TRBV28	ASSLMRFNSPLH
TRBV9	ASSVGQGPYEQY
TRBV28	ASGPYGYT
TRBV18	ASSPEGPYNSPLH
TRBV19	ASSITGSPTGAQY
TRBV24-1	ATSDLRAGEADTQY
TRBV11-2	ASSLSQGVYNEQF
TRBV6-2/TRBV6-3	ASTRTGPHEQY
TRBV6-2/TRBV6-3	ASRRTGTTRNSPLH
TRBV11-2	ASSDPIPTSGRSETQY
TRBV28	ASSPSQGWGSGTQY
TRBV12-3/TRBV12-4	ASTRGDLPGNTIY
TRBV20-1	SARRTAREGTDTQY
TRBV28	ASSLWPGTHNEQF
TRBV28	ASRTGTGGYT
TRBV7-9	ASSISGSRQETQY
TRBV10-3	AINKTSGDYEQY
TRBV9	ASSLDREENIQY
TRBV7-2	ASSLDRFEAF
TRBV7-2	ASSPSAGAAEQY
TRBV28	ASRSGTVNYGYT
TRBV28	ASGRLAGVTDTQY
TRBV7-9	ASSLVSSGIYEQY
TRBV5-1	ASRSGTQETQY
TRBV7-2	ASSPGLPAYEQY
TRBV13	ASSQGRLEAF